Below, 9 T cell receptor beta chains from the same sample are listed, as sequenced in a study of T cells in Graves' hyperthyroidism and ophthalmopathy. Researchers amplified the TCR beta CDR3 regions from RNA transcripts. HTBI primers were employed in a first-round RT-PCR of the TCR CDR3. From the multiplex PCR reads, TCRdb called clonotypes with MiXCR, one entry per CDR3 protein. The table shows around 500,000 distinct CDR3 sequences, with approximately 23% occurring only once. Sequences were obtained from blood. These receptors were taken from a woman between 70 and 85 years old with Graves' ophthalmopathy.

This clonotype has more than one count but fewer than ten. The V and J genes are TRBV6-2 or TRBV6-3 and TRBJ2-1, with 7 bases fitting TRBD1. This CDR3 is built from 15 residues. Germline V gene sequence: CDR1 MNHEY, CDR2 SVGEGT. After removal of 0 bases from V and 8 bases from J, the junction contained 7 bases not matched to a gene. The DNA of the CDR3 is TGTGCCAGCAGTTACTCTCCAGGGGGAACGGATGAGCAGTTCTTC. Protein product: CASSYSPGGTDEQFF.

Note on this clonotype: A much larger clone differs by one base, so this may be a read error. CDR3 bases: TGTGCCAGCAACCGGCCCATGGGATCTTCAGGAGCGAATGGAAAACTGTTTTTT. Its translation: CASNRPMGSSGANGKLFF. V usage is TRBV28 and J usage is TRBJ1-4; D gene ambiguous. This CDR3 region has 18 residues. Germline V gene lookup returns CDR1 MDHEN and CDR2 SYDVKM.

In this sample, this clonotype turned up a few times. The chain couples TRBV7-9 to TRBJ2-1; a possible D gene is TRBD1 (6 bases). The CDR3 covers 15 residues. Trimming stripped 4 bases from V and 4 bases from J, with 14 bases between. Germline CDR1 and CDR2: SEHNR and FQNEAQ (reference sequence). The CDR3 sequence is CASSSPGQPYNEQFF. CDR3 DNA sequence: TGTGCCAGCAGCTCGCCCGGACAGCCGTACAATGAGCAGTTCTTC.

This clonotype was seen only once. CDR3 DNA: TGCGCCAGCAGCCAACAGGGCTCGCGGGGGGGTCAAGCCCTCCACTTT. Translated: CASSQQGSRGGQALHF. The genes are TRBV5-1 and TRBJ1-6; possibly TRBD1 for D (6 bases). The CDR3 is made up of 16 amino acids. V lost 4 bases to trimming and J lost 14 bases, with 25 bases between them. Germline V gene data show CDR1 as SGHRS and CDR2 as YFSETQ.

This clonotype has at least ten counts. The chain links TRBV5-1 to TRBJ2-7, with 8 bases matching TRBD2. In germline, CDR1 is SGHRS, CDR2 YFSETQ. This CDR3 spans 17 amino acids. V was clipped by 2 bases and J by 5 bases; unmatched bases: 15. The CDR3 loop reads CASSFLFVGSGSDEQYF. The CDR3 bases are TGCGCCAGCAGCTTCCTTTTCGTAGGGAGCGGGAGCGACGAGCAGTACTTC.

This clonotype was seen ten or more times. The V call is TRBV7-8, the J call TRBJ2-1, with TRBD2 as a possible D gene (5 bases). The V and J ends lost 1 base and 2 bases respectively, with 9 bases between them. Germline V lookup: CDR1 SGHVS, CDR2 FQNEAQ. CDR3 length equals 15 residues. The CDR3 bases are TGTGCCAGCAGCTTAGTTGGGAGCGCCTACAATGAGCAGTTCTTC. Translation gives CASSLVGSAYNEQFF.

In the case of this clonotype: This may be a read error: a much more frequent sequence differs by one nucleotide. This chain connects TRBV7-8 to TRBJ2-5, with a tentative D call TRBD2 (6 bases). V was cut by 5 bases and J by 5 bases, with 15 bases left in between. Germline V lookup: CDR1 SGHVS, CDR2 FQNEAQ. The CDR3 is 14 residues long. CDR3 sequence reads: CASSPGTLGETQYF. The CDR3 region has the DNA TGTGCCAGCAGCCCCGGGACTCTCGGGGAGACCCAGTACTTC.

This clonotype was counted ten times or more. The chain links TRBV15 to TRBJ2-5; D gene uncertain. Germline V gene data show CDR1 as LNHNV and CDR2 as YYDKDF (reference sequence). Trimming stripped 1 base from V and 3 bases from J, with 9 bases between. The CDR3 totals 14 residues. This chain's CDR3 is CATSRVGWEETQYF. CDR3 DNA: TGTGCCACCAGCAGAGTTGGCTGGGAAGAGACCCAGTACTTC.

This clonotype was detected a few times. The rearrangement uses TRBV9 and TRBJ2-2; D unresolved. CDR1 SGDLS and CDR2 YYNGEE come from the germline V gene. CDR3 size: 15 residues. Between the trimmed V and J ends, which lost 2 bases and 2 bases, there was a span of 10 bases. CDR3 nucleotides: TGTGCCAGCAGCGTTTTGTCGGGTAACACCGGGGAGCTGTTTTTT. Translated, it gives CASSVLSGNTGELFF.